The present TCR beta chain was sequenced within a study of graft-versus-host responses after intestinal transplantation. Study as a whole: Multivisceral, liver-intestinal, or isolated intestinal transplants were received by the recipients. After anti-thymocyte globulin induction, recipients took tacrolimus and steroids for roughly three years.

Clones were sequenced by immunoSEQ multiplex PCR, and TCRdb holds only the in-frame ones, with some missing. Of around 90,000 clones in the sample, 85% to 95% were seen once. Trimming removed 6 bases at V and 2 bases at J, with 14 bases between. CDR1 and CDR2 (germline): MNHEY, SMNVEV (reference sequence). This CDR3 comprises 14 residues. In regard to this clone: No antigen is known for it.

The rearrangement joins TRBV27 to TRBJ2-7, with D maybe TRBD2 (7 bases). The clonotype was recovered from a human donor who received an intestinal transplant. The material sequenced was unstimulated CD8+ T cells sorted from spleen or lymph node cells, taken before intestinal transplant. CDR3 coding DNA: TGTGCCAGCAGCTGGGGGGGCAGCCCCTACGAGCAGTACTTC. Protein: CASSWGGSPYEQYF.